This T cell receptor beta chain emerged from a study of T cells in Graves' hyperthyroidism and ophthalmopathy (dated by TCRdb to 2018 to 2020). Background for the entire study: Peripheral blood samples were taken at initial diagnosis, before any treatment was given. A discovery cohort of roughly 100 patients, roughly 40 with Graves' ophthalmopathy and 55 to 65 with stable Graves' hyperthyroidism, was used to find distinguishing TCR V-J signatures. Prospective prediction of ophthalmopathy was tested in an independent validation cohort consisting of roughly 19 hyperthyroidism patients and around 16 patients who later progressed to ophthalmopathy. The 95 to 100 discovery patients were divided at random into training and test sets in a 7:3 ratio. Thyroid tissue and blood T-cell repertoires from roughly six Graves' hyperthyroidism patients were also compared in the study. Following sampling, methimazole starting at 30 mg daily was given to hyperthyroidism patients, and high-dose intravenous methylprednisolone was given to ophthalmopathy patients. TCR Vbeta CDR3 sequencing of some 140 peripheral blood samples (about 45 ophthalmopathy, some 75 hyperthyroidism and some 17 progressor patients) is reported in the paper.

The TCR beta CDR3 regions were amplified from RNA transcripts. The first round of RT-PCR for the TCR CDR3 was performed with the HTBI primer set and the Qiagen OneStep RT-PCR kit. A second multiplex PCR round built the libraries, followed by size selection and purification. Sequencing of the libraries was done on an Illumina HiSeq2000 using paired-end 100 bp reads. Under the source paper's analysis protocol: SOAPnuke was used to process the raw data, with reads discarded if the reads contained adapters or uncalled bases, had a mean Phred below 15, or lacked an exact constant-primer or identifier match. High-quality paired reads were merged with COPE v1.2.5, and unique nucleotide sequences were defined as clonotypes. MiTCR v1.1 was used to align the clonotypes against IMGT TRBV, TRBD and TRBJ reference segments. The analysis was restricted to V-J combinations with a frequency above 0.0001, which together covered roughly 99% of the repertoires. The TCS score was defined as F50 (clonal expansion) divided by E x V (chaos), with BLOSUM62-based TCRdist calculated between CDR3 peptides within each V-J. Welch's t-statistics and random forest reduced roughly 530 V-J features to about 13, which were used in a naive Bayes classifier (R e1071). The raw public data were reprocessed by TCRdb itself: fastp quality trimming at Q25, MiXCR clonotype calling, in-frame beta chains only. Each entry is one CDR3 protein sequence, shown with its most common DNA and genes. For this entry, the V and J calls and clone size follow TCRdb and not the study's own pipeline. The sample has approximately 530,000 distinct CDR3 sequences on record, 16% of them singletons. The leading ten clones occupy about 20% of the sample.

The CDR3 goes from the cysteine to the phenylalanine over 12 residues. Only the CDR3 region is kept as DNA, spanning 36 bases read in frame from base 1. After removal of 9 bases from V and 7 bases from J, the junction retains 4 bases not matched to a gene. The germline V gene gives CDR1 as SNHLY and CDR2 as FYNNEI. To note about this clonotype: This receptor's antigen is unknown. No base quality values were provided; no much bigger clone lies one nucleotide off.

The investigation overall reported the following: Most expanded thyroid clonotypes (frequency above 0.001) were also detected in blood, a finding suggesting that blood repertoires may reflect thyroid immune responses. In validation, progression to ophthalmopathy was predicted by the model with around 70% sensitivity and 72.22% specificity, a median of 6.5 months before onset. A 13 V-J signature model separated ophthalmopathy from stable hyperthyroidism, with around 88% sensitivity and just under 84% specificity in cross-validation and 80%/75% in testing. Sample size was not statistically predetermined, and investigators were not blinded to group allocation.

Graves' hyperthyroidism was defined as stable when no progression to ophthalmopathy occurred over 18 months of follow-up. Hyperthyroidism patients were newly diagnosed, had a disease duration of under 2 months, and were aged 18 to 65 years. The study excluded patients with uncontrolled infections, other autoimmune diseases, pregnancy or lactation. Diagnoses relied on clinical symptoms, serum thyroxine and TRAb, thyroid ultrasound and orbital computed tomography. Ficoll-Paque density gradient centrifugation was used to isolate PBMCs from 10 ml of fresh peripheral blood. Trizol reagent was used to extract total RNA, and RNA quality was then checked on an Agilent 2100 Bioanalyzer.

Material: blood. This receptor was taken from a young woman with Graves' hyperthyroidism. The rearranged segments are TRBV2 and TRBJ1-5, and TRBD1 matches 9 of the central bases. This receptor carries the CDR3 CARGTGRQPQHF. The DNA is as follows: TGTGCCAGGGGGACAGGGAGGCAGCCCCAGCATTTT.